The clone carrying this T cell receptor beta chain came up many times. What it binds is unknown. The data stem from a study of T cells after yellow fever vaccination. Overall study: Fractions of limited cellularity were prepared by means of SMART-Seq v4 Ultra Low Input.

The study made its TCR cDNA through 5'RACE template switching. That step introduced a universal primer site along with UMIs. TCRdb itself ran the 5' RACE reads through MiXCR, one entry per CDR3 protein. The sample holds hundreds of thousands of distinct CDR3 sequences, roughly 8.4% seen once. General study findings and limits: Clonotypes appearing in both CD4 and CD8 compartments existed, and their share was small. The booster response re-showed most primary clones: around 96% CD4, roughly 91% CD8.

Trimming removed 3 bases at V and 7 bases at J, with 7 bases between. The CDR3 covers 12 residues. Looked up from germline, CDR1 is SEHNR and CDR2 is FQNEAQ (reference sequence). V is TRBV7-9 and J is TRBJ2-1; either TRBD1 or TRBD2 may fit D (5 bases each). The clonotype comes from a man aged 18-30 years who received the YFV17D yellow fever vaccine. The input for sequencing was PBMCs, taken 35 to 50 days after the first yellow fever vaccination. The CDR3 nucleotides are TGTGCCAGCAGCTTGGGGGATAATGAGCAGTTCTTC. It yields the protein CASSLGDNEQFF. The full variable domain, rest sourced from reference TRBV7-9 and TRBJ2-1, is DTGVSQNPRHKITKRGQNVTFRCDPISEHNRLYWYRQTLGQGPEFLTYFQNEAQLEKSRLLSDRFSAERPKGSFSTLEIQRTEQGDSAMYLCASSLGDNEQFFGPGTRLTVL.